A selection of T cell receptor beta chains follows, all from one sample in a study of blood T cell repertoires in COVID-19. Profiled with immunoSEQ multiplex PCR; TCRdb holds only in-frame clones, not every one. The table includes hundreds of thousands of clones, 80% to 90% detected once. Sequenced material: PBMCs or T cells enriched from blood (not recorded which). These receptor sequences come from a man aged 50-59 years who had been exposed to COVID-19. Each CDR3 is given with its conserved first and last residue. The order of the fields is clone size, J gene, D gene, V gene, CDR3 DNA, CDR3 protein. A D gene is named only where the DNA matches it firmly. Some rows have no size entry. The others give once, few or many, or a class for an expanded clone.

- | TRBJ2-1 | - | TRBV20-1 | TGCAGTGCCCCGAATGAGCAGTTCTTC | CSAPNEQFF
- | TRBJ1-3 | - | TRBV11-2 | TGTGCCAGCAGAGAGAGCTCTGGAAACACCATATATTTT | CASRESSGNTIYF
- | TRBJ1-5 | TRBD1 | TRBV2 | TGTGCCAGCAGTGCGGGACAGGGCGATCAGCCCCAGCATTTT | CASSAGQGDQPQHF
- | TRBJ1-6 | - | TRBV5-1 | TGCGCCAGCAGCATCAGGGATTCACCCCTCCACTTT | CASSIRDSPLHF
once | TRBJ1-1 | - | TRBV5-1 | TGCGCCAGCAGCGTGGACAGTATGAACACTGAAGCTTTCTTT | CASSVDSMNTEAFF
few | TRBJ1-2 | - | TRBV27 | TGTGCCAGCAGTTCCACGACACGTAACTATGGCTACACCTTC | CASSSTTRNYGYTF
once | TRBJ1-1 | TRBD1 | TRBV7-9 | TGTGCCAGCAGCCCCGGACAGGGAGGCACTGAAGCTTTCTTT | CASSPGQGGTEAFF
- | TRBJ2-7 | - | TRBV27 | TGTGCCAGCAGTTTAATTACAGGAGTTGTGCCTTACGAGCAGTACTTC | CASSLITGVVPYEQYF
- | TRBJ2-1 | TRBD2 | TRBV14 | TGTGCCAGCAGCCAAGGAAGCGGGAGGCGTAATGAGCAGTTCTTC | CASSQGSGRRNEQFF
- | TRBJ2-2 | - | TRBV27 | TGTGCCAGCTCCGTACGGGTCACCGGGGAGCTGTTTTTT | CASSVRVTGELFF
- | TRBJ1-2 | TRBD1 | TRBV28 | TGTGCCAGCAAAAAGACAGGGGCCGGCTATGGCTACACCTTC | CASKKTGAGYGYTF
- | TRBJ1-4 | TRBD1 | TRBV5-4 | TGTGCCAGCAGCTGGGGGACAGCTGAAAAACTGTTTTTT | CASSWGTAEKLFF
- | TRBJ1-6 | - | TRBV4-2 | TGTGCCAGCAGCCAAAAGCCCTCCTATAATTCACCCCTCCACTTT | CASSQKPSYNSPLHF
- | TRBJ2-3 | - | TRBV5-4 | TGTGCCAGCAGCTTGGAACAGGGATCAGATACGCAGTATTTT | CASSLEQGSDTQYF
- | TRBJ2-1 | - | TRBV10-3 | TGTGCCATCAGATCAGAATTAAATGAGCAGTTCTTC | CAIRSELNEQFF
- | TRBJ1-5 | TRBD1 | TRBV5-1 | TGCGCCAGCAGCTTGTCGACAGGGGGGGATCAGCCCCAGCATTTT | CASSLSTGGDQPQHF
- | TRBJ2-1 | - | TRBV9 | TGTGCCAGCAGCGTAGCGGTTCACAATGAGCAGTTCTTC | CASSVAVHNEQFF
- | TRBJ2-1 | TRBD1 | TRBV6-4 | TGTGCCAGCAGTTCGGACAGGGGGCAAGCCTACAATGAGCAGTTCTTC | CASSSDRGQAYNEQFF